What follows are 32 T cell receptor beta chains derived from one specimen sequenced in a study of cytomegalovirus exposure and HLA in healthy donors. The PCR had 60 Vbeta and 13 Jbeta primers. Libraries were prepared by immunoSEQ multiplex PCR; TCRdb keeps only in-frame clonotypes and omits some of them. Seen here are fewer than 200,000 clones, approximately 82% observed once, and the top ten hold around 1.5%. Specimen: PBMCs. The receptors shown here come from a male donor in good health and CMV-seronegative.

The V call is TRBV12-5, the J call TRBJ2-7; D is perhaps TRBD1 (6 bases). Germline V CDR1 and CDR2: LGHNT, FRNRAP. CDR3 length equals 12 residues. The ends were cut back, 6 bases at V and 6 bases at J, with 12 bases in the middle. CDR3 loop: CASGAGVGEQYF. CDR3 DNA: TGTGCTAGTGGGGCAGGGGTGGGCGAGCAGTACTTC.

The J gene is TRBJ2-7, the V gene TRBV7-9; TRBD1 matches at 7 bases. This CDR3 spans 14 amino acids. CDR1 is SEHNR, CDR2 FQNEAQ, per germline (reference sequence). The V and J ends lost 5 bases and 5 bases, in that order; junction bases with no gene match: 9. The CDR3 protein is CASSRRQGVDEQYF. The DNA of the CDR3 is TGTGCCAGCAGCCGACGACAGGGAGTAGACGAGCAGTACTTC.

This rearrangement joins TRBV4-3 to TRBJ2-7; D is possibly TRBD2 (6 bases). V was pared by 1 base and J by 2 bases, with 9 bases between. The CDR3 has 14 residues. Germline CDR1 reads LGHNA; CDR2 reads YSLEER. CDR3 in DNA: TGCGCCAGCAGCCAAGCGGGGGTAACCTACGAGCAGTACTTC. Its translation is CASSQAGVTYEQYF.

Remarks on this clone: At one end, the junction sequence differs from germline, possibly due to a read error. V usage is TRBV7-9 and J usage is TRBJ2-2; D is perhaps TRBD2 (5 bases). The germline CDR1 and CDR2 sequences are SEHNR and FQNEAQ (reference sequence). The CDR3 has 16 amino acids. CDR3 sequence reads: CSSSSLEVIGTGELFF. The CDR3 region has the DNA TGTTCCAGCAGCTCTCTGGAGGTGATTGGCACCGGGGAGCTGTTTTTT.

The V call is TRBV30, the J call TRBJ2-7; D possibly corresponds to TRBD2 (5 bases). V shed 4 bases and J shed 0 bases, with 13 bases lying between them. The CDR3 runs to 14 residues. The germline V gene has CDR1 GTSNPN and CDR2 SVGIG (reference sequence). The DNA for the CDR3 is TGTGCCTGGACCGGACTGTCTAGCTCCTACGAGCAGTACTTC. This encodes CAWTGLSSSYEQYF.

Points on this clone: A far larger clone is off by one base, so a read error is likely. This rearrangement joins TRBV7-9 to TRBJ2-7; tentatively, D is TRBD2 (7 bases). Per the germline V gene, CDR1 is SEHNR and CDR2 is FQNEAQ (reference sequence). The CDR3 length is 19 residues. The CDR3 reads CSSSPQGREVFPYKHEQYF. CDR3 bases: TGTTCCAGCAGCCCCCAGGGGAGGGAAGTATTTCCCTATAAGCACGAGCAGTACTTC.

The rearrangement joins TRBV5-1 to TRBJ2-5; 9 nucleotides line up with TRBD1. With V trimmed by 4 bases and J by 5 bases, 9 bases remained unmatched. Germline values: CDR1 SGHRS, CDR2 YFSETQ. This CDR3 is built from 15 residues. The CDR3 bases are TGCGCCAGCAGCCCCGGGACAGGGAGTACGGAGACCCAGTACTTC. Translating it yields CASSPGTGSTETQYF.

The chain recombines TRBV20-1 with TRBJ2-7; D is unclear. The CDR3 is made up of 10 amino acids. With 4 bases removed from V and 3 bases from J, the gap between germline ends came to 4 bases. Per germline, CDR1 DFQATT and CDR2 SNEGSKA (reference sequence). In nucleotides, the CDR3 is TGCAGTGCTACCTACTACGAGCAGTACTTC. This translates into CSATYYEQYF.

The rearrangement links TRBV23-1 to TRBJ2-7, with a tentative D call TRBD1 (6 bases). TRBV23-1 is an ORF, and what it does is uncertain. V was cut by 0 bases and J by 3 bases, with 15 bases left in between. The CDR3 is 16 residues long. The CDR3 nucleotides are TGCGCCAGCAGTCAATCCCAGGGGCAAGAGGGCTACGAGCAGTACTTC. It specifies CASSQSQGQEGYEQYF.

The genes are TRBV6-1 and TRBJ2-2, with TRBD1 matching over 7 bases. Germline V lookup: CDR1 MNHNS, CDR2 SASEGT. With 6 bases clipped from V and 6 bases from J, the junction kept 4 bases outside the gene matches. CDR3 length equals 13 residues. The CDR3 is CASRRTGAGELFF. In DNA, the CDR3 is TGTGCCAGCAGACGAACAGGGGCCGGGGAGCTGTTTTTT.

The table lists this clone with a count of one. A read error may account for a junction end that differs from germline. The chain has TRBV7-9 and TRBJ1-5; TRBD1 matches at 7 bases. The CDR3 runs 16 residues. CDR1 is SEHNR and CDR2 is FQNEAQ in the germline V gene (reference sequence). As DNA, the CDR3 is TGTTCCAGCAGCTTAGGAGGGGGCCCGGTATCTCAGCCCCAGCATTTT. This translates into CSSSLGGGPVSQPQHF.

This rearrangement joins TRBV7-6 to TRBJ2-2; a possible D gene is TRBD2 (6 bases). V lost 5 bases and J lost 2, with 15 bases in between. The CDR3 has 16 residues. CDR1 is SGHVS and CDR2 is FNYEAQ in the germline V gene. The CDR3 is CASSPLSGTNTGELFF. CDR3 sequence (DNA): TGTGCCAGCAGCCCCCTCAGTGGGACTAACACCGGGGAGCTGTTTTTT.

With regard to this clone: The junction differs from germline at one of its ends, possibly a read error. J is TRBJ1-2 and V is TRBV9; 9 positions agree with TRBD1. Germline V gives CDR1 SGDLS, CDR2 YYNGEE. The CDR3 length is 13 residues. The CDR3 here is CASSGYIQGASFF. The CDR3, as DNA: TGTGCCAGCAGCGGTTACATACAGGGGGCCTCTTTCTTC.

The gene calls are TRBV6-5 and TRBJ2-5; 15 positions match TRBD2. The end of the DNA fits TRBJ2-7 better, so the J call may be wrong. The CDR3 is 15 amino acids. Germline V gene lookup returns CDR1 MNHEY and CDR2 SVGAGI. CDR3 in amino acids: CASRGLAGGAYEQYF. In DNA form, the CDR3 reads TGTGCCAGCAGGGGACTAGCGGGAGGTGCCTACGAGCAGTACTTC.

This chain connects TRBV28 to TRBJ2-1; D might be TRBD2 (6 bases). Per the germline V gene, CDR1 is MDHEN and CDR2 is SYDVKM. The CDR3 totals 14 residues. V was trimmed by 9 bases and J by 6 bases, leaving 18 bases between them. The CDR3 DNA reads TGTGCCAGTAAGAGCGGGCCCCAGGCCAATGAGCAGTTCTTC. Translation: CASKSGPQANEQFF.

J is TRBJ1-5 and V is TRBV28; 8 nucleotides match TRBD1. Trimming removed 6 bases from V and 2 bases from J; junction bases left unmatched: 6. The CDR3 sequence is 15 residues long. Germline V lookup: CDR1 MDHEN, CDR2 SYDVKM. CDR3 sequence reads: CASSPDRGGNQPQHF. CDR3 DNA sequence: TGTGCCAGCAGCCCCGACAGGGGAGGCAATCAGCCCCAGCATTTT.

This chain links TRBV20-1 with TRBJ1-1; D not resolved. Per the germline V gene, CDR1 is DFQATT and CDR2 is SNEGSKA (reference sequence). The germline V and J ends were trimmed by 4 bases and 4 bases, with 7 bases remaining between them. The CDR3 length is 11 residues. CDR3 sequence reads: CSANFGTEAFF. DNA of the CDR3: TGCAGTGCTAACTTCGGCACTGAAGCTTTCTTT.

V is TRBV11-3 and J is TRBJ2-2; 8 nucleotides agree with TRBD1. CDR1 and CDR2 from the germline V gene are SGHNT and YENEEA. The CDR3 loop spans 16 amino acids. V was clipped by 1 base and J by 5 bases; unmatched bases: 6. The CDR3 sequence is CASSLGFDRGTGELFF. In DNA form, the CDR3 reads TGTGCCAGCAGCTTAGGGTTCGACAGGGGTACCGGGGAGCTGTTTTTT.

The chain joins TRBV5-1 to TRBJ2-5, with 9 bases lining up with TRBD2. J gave up 5 bases and V 2 bases, and 19 bases lay outside the gene matches. This CDR3 has 19 residues. CDR1 is SGHRS and CDR2 is YFSETQ in the germline V gene. This chain's CDR3 is CASSLVLAGGPPAGETQYF. CDR3 bases: TGCGCCAGCAGCTTAGTCTTGGCGGGGGGGCCCCCAGCTGGGGAGACCCAGTACTTC. The full variable domain, completed using reference TRBV5-1 and TRBJ2-5, is KAGVTQTPRYLIKTRGQQVTLSCSPISGHRSVSWYQQTPGQGLQFLFEYFSETQRNKGNFPGRFSGRQFSNSRSEMNVSTLELGDSALYLCASSLVLAGGPPAGETQYFGPGTRLLVL.

V is TRBV30 and J is TRBJ2-5; D may be TRBD2 (5 bases). Germline V gene lookup returns CDR1 GTSNPN and CDR2 SVGIG (reference sequence). This CDR3 spans 14 amino acids. Trimming removed 4 bases from V and 4 bases from J, with 16 bases in between. Written as DNA, the CDR3 is TGTGCCTGGATATCAAGCGGACGGAGAGAGACCCAGTACTTC. Translating gives CAWISSGRRETQYF.

In its sample, this clone was seen once. The chain employs TRBV5-1 and TRBJ2-5; 8 bases fit TRBD1. Judging by the DNA end, TRBJ2-7 fits better; the J call may be wrong. CDR1 is SGHRS, CDR2 YFSETQ, per germline. This CDR3 has 15 amino acids. In DNA, the CDR3 is TGCGCCAGCAGCCCGCCTGGACAGGGAAAAGGCGAGCAGTACTTC. It is translated as CASSPPGQGKGEQYF.

The chain employs TRBV2 and TRBJ2-3, with 12 nucleotides matching TRBD2. The germline V gene encodes CDR1 SNHLY and CDR2 FYNNEI. With V trimmed by 6 bases and J by 7 bases, 8 bases remained unmatched. The CDR3 extends over 15 amino acids. This CDR3 reads CASSDTSGGSNTQYF. CDR3 nucleotides: TGTGCCAGCAGCGACACTAGCGGGGGGTCAAATACGCAGTATTTT.

The V gene is TRBV6-1, the J gene TRBJ1-2; 10 bases are a match to TRBD1. The CDR3 runs to 14 residues. The germline CDR1 and CDR2 sequences are MNHNS and SASEGT. Trimming at V came to 6 bases and at J to 4 bases, leaving 5 bases not matched to a gene. CDR3 coding DNA: TGTGCCAGCAGGGGGACAGGGGAAGGCTATGGCTACACCTTC. It specifies CASRGTGEGYGYTF.

This clone was seen a single time. This chain connects TRBV5-6 to TRBJ1-1; 8 nucleotides align to TRBD1. CDR3 length: 15 residues. In germline, CDR1 is SGHDT, CDR2 YYEEEE. Trimming took 4 bases from V and 4 from J; bases not matched to a gene: 9. The chain's CDR3 is CASSPQDRAGTEAFF. CDR3 nucleotide sequence: TGTGCCAGCAGCCCGCAGGACAGGGCGGGCACTGAAGCTTTCTTT.

The chain combines TRBV6-1 with TRBJ2-1, with D perhaps matching TRBD1 (6 bases). Germline loops: CDR1 MNHNS, CDR2 SASEGT. The CDR3 consists of 12 residues. V was cut by 6 bases and J by 6 bases, with 9 bases left in between. The CDR3 here is CASRYRVNEQFF. The CDR3, as DNA: TGTGCCAGCAGGTACAGGGTCAATGAGCAGTTCTTC.

This clone was counted once. The chain joins TRBV10-3 to TRBJ1-1; 12 nucleotides line up with TRBD1. Germline loops: CDR1 ENHRY, CDR2 SYGVKD. V was pared by 4 bases and J by 1 base, with 1 base of the junction left unmatched. The CDR3 loop spans 15 amino acids. CDR3 DNA: TGTGCCATCAGTGCGGGACAGGGGGCGAACACTGAAGCTTTCTTT. Its translation is CAISAGQGANTEAFF.

V usage is TRBV7-2 and J usage is TRBJ1-3; possibly TRBD1 for D (5 bases). This CDR3 has 17 amino acids. Trimming shortened V by 5 bases and J by 1 base, and 18 bases separated the two germline ends. In germline, CDR1 is SGHTA, CDR2 FQGNSA. This CDR3 is CASSPRGGAISGNTIYF. The CDR3 DNA reads as TGTGCCAGCAGCCCCCGGGGCGGGGCTATTTCTGGAAACACCATATATTTT.

The chain combines TRBV5-1 with TRBJ2-1; possibly TRBD1 for D (5 bases). This CDR3 is built from 16 residues. Germline lookup yields CDR1 SGHRS and CDR2 YFSETQ. Trimming removed 4 bases from V and 5 bases from J, with 19 bases in between. The CDR3: CASSPGLLAVHNEQFF. The CDR3 bases are TGCGCCAGCAGCCCAGGGTTGTTGGCGGTACACAATGAGCAGTTCTTC.

This clone has just one count. The chain recombines TRBV7-9 with TRBJ1-2; 10 bases are shared with TRBD1. V shed 3 bases, J shed 3 bases, and the junction held 7 bases outside the gene matches. This CDR3 is 16 amino acids long. CDR1 SEHNR and CDR2 FQNEAQ come from the germline V gene (reference sequence). DNA for the CDR3: TGTGCCAGCAGCTTGGCGGGGACAGGGGCCCACTATGGCTACACCTTC. Amino acids: CASSLAGTGAHYGYTF.

The V call is TRBV18, the J call TRBJ1-4; maybe TRBD1 (5 bases). This CDR3 comprises 14 residues. Germline values: CDR1 KGHSH, CDR2 LQKENI. Deletions cut 3 bases from V and 8 bases from J, with 13 bases between. CDR3: CASSPGGYEEKLFF. As DNA, the CDR3 is TGTGCCAGCTCACCCGGGGGATATGAGGAAAAACTGTTTTTT. The full variable domain, completed using reference TRBV18 and TRBJ1-4, is NAGVMQNPRHLVRRRGQEARLRCSPMKGHSHVYWYRQLPEEGLKFMVYLQKENIIDESGMPKERFSAEFPKEGPSILRIQQVVRGDSAAYFCASSPGGYEEKLFFGSGTQLSVL.

The chain has TRBV11-2 and TRBJ1-6; D is ambiguous. V dropped 5 bases and J dropped 5 bases, with 10 bases sitting between them. This CDR3 region has 14 residues. Germline V gene lookup returns CDR1 SGHAT and CDR2 FQNNGV. CDR3 nucleotides: TGTGCCAGCAGCAGGACTGAGCATAATTCACCCCTCCACTTT. Translated, it gives CASSRTEHNSPLHF.

The chain joins TRBV18 to TRBJ2-5, with a possible D match to TRBD1 (6 bases). Germline V gives CDR1 KGHSH, CDR2 LQKENI. The V end lost 8 bases, the J end lost 2 bases, and 9 bases lay between the germline ends. The CDR3 runs 12 residues. The CDR3 bases are TGTGCCAGCAGGACAGATCAAGAGACCCAGTACTTC. Translated: CASRTDQETQYF. Variable domain in full (rest from reference TRBV18 and TRBJ2-5): NAGVMQNPRHLVRRRGQEARLRCSPMKGHSHVYWYRQLPEEGLKFMVYLQKENIIDESGMPKERFSAEFPKEGPSILRIQQVVRGDSAAYFCASRTDQETQYFGPGTRLLVL.